The 8 T cell receptor beta chains listed next were all sequenced from one sample in a study of OX40 agonist ivuxolimab in advanced cancers. Libraries came from the immunoSEQ multiplex PCR assay. TCRdb took this table from immuneACCESS and kept in-frame rearrangements with V and J called. Such tables lack part of the clones; where checked against another copy, unresolved V genes explain under half of the gap, and the rest is unexplained. A total of over 45,000 clones appear in this sample, 83% of them only once. The top ten clonotypes cover 3.1% of the sample. Sequenced here: CD4+ or CD8+ T cells sorted from blood, sampled in a trial of the OX40 agonist ivuxolimab. The receptors shown here come from an adult with an advanced solid tumor such as melanoma, head and neck, liver or kidney cancer.

The chain recombines TRBV4-2 with TRBJ1-3; D call uncertain. This CDR3 spans 15 amino acids. Trimming cost V 1 base and J 1 base, with 8 bases left between them. CDR1 LGHNA and CDR2 YNFKEQ come from the germline V gene. The CDR3 DNA sequence: TGTGCCAGCAGCCAAGCAAGGGAGTCTGGAAACACCATATATTTT. It specifies CASSQARESGNTIYF.

The chain recombines TRBV5-1 with TRBJ1-6; no clear D. The CDR3 length is 14 residues. The V end lost 3 bases, the J end lost 5 bases, and 9 bases lay between the germline ends. Germline assignment: CDR1 SGHRS and CDR2 YFSETQ. The CDR3 DNA is TGCGCCAGCAGCTCCGGGGAAAATAATTCACCCCTCCACTTT. This translates into CASSSGENNSPLHF.

The genes are TRBV19 and TRBJ2-7, with D hard to call. The V end was cut by 5 bases, the J end by 7 bases, with 12 bases between. The CDR3 runs to 12 residues. Germline CDR1 and CDR2: LNHDA and SQIVND (reference sequence). The CDR3: CASSHSVREQYF. As DNA, the CDR3 is TGTGCCAGTAGTCACAGTGTGAGGGAGCAGTACTTC.

The rearrangement links TRBV6-4 to TRBJ2-2, with D unresolved. The germline V and J ends were trimmed by 2 bases and 0 bases, with 10 bases remaining between them. In germline, CDR1 is MRHNA, CDR2 SNTAGT. The CDR3 runs 16 residues. In DNA form, the CDR3 reads TGTGCCAGCAGTGACGTCCCTACTTCGAACACCGGGGAGCTGTTTTTT. Translation: CASSDVPTSNTGELFF.

This clone turned up a few times. The chain recombines TRBV5-1 with TRBJ2-1, with 12 bases lining up with TRBD2. V was clipped by 0 bases and J by 4 bases; unmatched bases: 2. The CDR3 has 16 residues. CDR1 SGHRS and CDR2 YFSETQ come from the germline V gene. Here the CDR3 reads CASSLALAGGYNEQFF. The CDR3 DNA reads as TGCGCCAGCAGCTTGGCTCTAGCGGGAGGGTACAATGAGCAGTTCTTC.

The V and J genes are TRBV2 and TRBJ2-7; D is possibly TRBD2 (6 bases). The CDR3 extends over 13 amino acids. Per germline, CDR1 SNHLY and CDR2 FYNNEI. The V end was cut by 7 bases, the J end by 7 bases, with 17 bases between. In nucleotides, the CDR3 is TGTGCCAGCACCCCCGGGGGAATCGGGGAGCAGTACTTC. Translating gives CASTPGGIGEQYF.

V is TRBV6-5 and J is TRBJ2-7; 9 nucleotides match TRBD2. The CDR3 sequence is 13 residues long. From germline, CDR1 is MNHEY and CDR2 SVGAGI. After removal of 6 bases from V and 3 bases from J, the junction contained 3 bases not matched to a gene. CDR3 nucleotide sequence: TGTGCCAGCAGCCGCGGGAGGGACTACGAGCAGTACTTC. Its protein product is CASSRGRDYEQYF.

The sample holds a few counts of this clone. The DNA of the CDR3 is TGTGCCAGCAGTGAGACGGGAGCAGGCTACAATGAGCAGTTCTTC. This encodes CASSETGAGYNEQFF. The chain recombines TRBV6-4 with TRBJ2-1; the D gene is possibly TRBD2 (6 bases). The CDR3 contains 15 residues. Looked up from germline, CDR1 is MRHNA and CDR2 is SNTAGT. Trimming took 3 bases from V and 3 from J, leaving 12 bases between them.